This T cell receptor beta chain was identified during a study of radiation and T cells in renal cell carcinoma. Study information: Nephrectomy followed 15 Gy stereotactic body radiation by 4 weeks. Overall study findings and caveats: Top tumor clonotypes rose in blood 2 weeks post-radiation, then contracted. Pretreatment tumor biopsies were lacking, so baseline clonotypes are unknown.

As to this clone: The antigen is not known.

This CDR3 comprises 15 residues. CDR1 is SGHDN, CDR2 FVKESK, per germline. V lost 1 base and J lost 2; bases outside the gene matches: 2. The time point is: baseline pretreatment blood. Sample treatment: 15 Gy SBRT to primary tumor, nephrectomy 4 weeks later. Radiation-treated patients gave blood at baseline, week 2 and week 4. The assay was immunoSEQ multiplex PCR, and TCRdb's table has in-frame clones only and misses some. The sample includes 90,000 to 95,000 clones, 82% of them seen just once. The source of this sequence is a man aged 55 to 70 with renal cell carcinoma. Here the sequenced sample was blood, taken from a patient whose treatment included radiotherapy and nephrectomy. V and J are TRBV14 and TRBJ2-1; TRBD2 matches at 7 bases. The CDR3 spells CASSQASGPYNEQFF. In DNA form, the CDR3 reads TGTGCCAGCAGCCAAGCTAGCGGTCCCTACAATGAGCAGTTCTTC.